These 10 T cell receptor beta chains came from one sample sequenced in a study of graft-versus-host responses after intestinal transplantation (dated by TCRdb to the early 2020s). Sample time point, as interpreted from the label and publication: cells obtained before transplantation from donor or recipient. For these receptors, no antigen is known. The library was prepared using the immunoSEQ multiplex PCR assay. The table comes from immuneACCESS by way of TCRdb, which keeps in-frame sequences with V and J called. Part of the clones is missing from these tables; in studies checked, under half for an unresolved V gene and the rest for unknown reasons. The sample table lists about 86,000 clones, about 91% of them with a count of one. The top ten clones comprise under 0.55% of the sample. The sequenced sample was unstimulated CD8+ T cells sorted from spleen or lymph node cells, obtained before intestinal transplant. The receptors shown here come from a human donor who received an intestinal transplant.

This clone was seen only once. The chain uses TRBV5-1 and TRBJ2-5; 11 positions match TRBD2. V lost 5 bases to trimming and J lost 4 bases; unmatched junction nucleotides: 7. This CDR3 has 15 residues. CDR1 and CDR2 (germline): SGHRS, YFSETQ. In DNA, the CDR3 is TGCGCCAGCAGAAGAGAAGGGACTAGCGGAGAGACCCAGTACTTC. Protein sequence: CASRREGTSGETQYF.

The chain has TRBV9 and TRBJ2-7; TRBD2 agrees at 11 bases. V trimming: 2 bases; J trimming: 3 bases; junction bases outside the gene matches: 4. The CDR3 runs to 15 residues. Germline V lookup: CDR1 SGDLS, CDR2 YYNGEE. The CDR3 sequence is CASSVGSGGVYEQYF. The CDR3 DNA is TGTGCCAGCAGCGTCGGTAGCGGGGGGGTCTACGAGCAGTACTTC.

The V gene is TRBV4-1, the J gene TRBJ1-6; TRBD1 is a possible D gene (5 bases). Germline-derived CDR1 and CDR2 are MGHRA and YSYEKL. Trimming shortened V by 1 base and J by 0 bases, and 19 bases separated the two germline ends. CDR3 length: 20 residues. The CDR3 bases are TGCGCCAGCAGCCAAGCATCAGGGCTTGGAATCAGCTCCTATAATTCACCCCTCCACTTT. This codes for CASSQASGLGISSYNSPLHF.

V is TRBV13 and J is TRBJ1-1; D uncertain. Per the germline V gene, CDR1 is PRHDT and CDR2 is FYEKMQ (reference sequence). Trimming stripped 5 bases from V and 4 bases from J, with 11 bases between. The CDR3 is 13 residues long. The CDR3 is CASSPRRGTEAFF. The CDR3 nucleotides read TGTGCCAGCAGCCCCCGACGGGGCACTGAAGCTTTCTTT.

The CDR3 loop reads CASKEGSEKLFF. The CDR3 DNA sequence: TGTGCCAGCAAGGAGGGCAGTGAAAAACTGTTTTTT. The chain joins TRBV2 to TRBJ1-4; D gene unclear. The V gene lost 7 bases and the J gene lost 7 bases, with 10 bases spanning the gap. CDR1 and CDR2 from the germline V gene are SNHLY and FYNNEI. This CDR3 region has 12 residues.

The gene calls are TRBV7-6 and TRBJ1-1; D not resolved. The CDR3 is 15 residues long. Germline loops: CDR1 SGHVS, CDR2 FNYEAQ. Trimming took off 2 bases at V and 4 bases at J, with 14 bases between the two ends. CDR3 sequence reads: CASSLWSGLATEAFF. CDR3 in DNA: TGTGCCAGCAGCTTATGGTCAGGCTTGGCCACTGAAGCTTTCTTT. The full variable domain, completed using reference TRBV7-6 and TRBJ1-1, is GAGVSQSPRYKVTKRGQDVALRCDPISGHVSLYWYRQALGQGPEFLTYFNYEAQQDKSGLPNDRFSAERPEGSISTLTIQRTEQRDSAMYRCASSLWSGLATEAFFGQGTRLTVV.

The chain combines TRBV7-2 with TRBJ1-1; no reliable D call. V was pared by 4 bases and J by 4 bases, with 19 bases between. This CDR3 is 16 amino acids long. Germline V gene data show CDR1 as SGHTA and CDR2 as FQGNSA. DNA for the CDR3: TGTGCCAGCAGCTCCCGCCCCGGGGTCTATGGCACTGAAGCTTTCTTT. This translates into CASSSRPGVYGTEAFF.

V is TRBV4-1 and J is TRBJ1-5; no reliable D call. Trimming removed 0 bases from V and 9 bases from J, with 15 bases in between. CDR3 length: 15 residues. From germline, CDR1 is MGHRA and CDR2 YSYEKL. CDR3 in amino acids: CASSQEPDAGRPQHF. The CDR3 nucleotides are TGCGCCAGCAGCCAAGAGCCGGACGCGGGGAGGCCCCAGCATTTT.

CDR3 nucleotide sequence: TGCGCCAGCACCGCTACTAGCGGGAGTGGCTATGAGCAGTTCTTC. It translates to CASTATSGSGYEQFF. The chain combines TRBV4-1 with TRBJ2-1; 11 bases match TRBD2. The CDR3 is 15 amino acids. V gave up 7 bases and J gave up 8 bases; unmatched junction bases: 10. Germline CDR1 is MGHRA and CDR2 is YSYEKL.

About this clone: Different DNA sequences within this sample yield the same CDR3. The J gene is TRBJ2-7, the V gene TRBV19; D gene unclear. The CDR3 consists of 14 residues. Trimming removed 3 bases from V and 2 bases from J, with 11 bases in between. CDR1 LNHDA and CDR2 SQIVND come from the germline V gene (reference sequence). The chain's CDR3 is CASSILGRTYEQYF. CDR3 sequence (DNA): TGTGCCAGTAGTATTCTTGGGCGTACCTACGAGCAGTACTTC.